This T cell receptor beta chain was sequenced during a study of blood T cell repertoires in COVID-19. Study-level background: Donors in the United States, Italy and Spain gave samples during acute or convalescent COVID-19. In each case, the material was cDNA or gDNA derived from T cells, B-cell-depleted T cells, or PBMCs.

Original processing methods: Reference gene primer amplification yielded estimated nucleated cell counts. Sequencing was performed with immunoSEQ multiplex PCR; in TCRdb, only in-frame clones are kept and a portion is missing. V, J and clone size reflect that table, while D and trimming were determined from the DNA. The sample has approximately 340,000 clones; around 82% are singletons. CDR1 is SGHTA and CDR2 is FQGNSA in the germline V gene. V was trimmed by 5 bases and J by 11 bases, leaving 22 bases between them. The CDR3 runs 16 residues. The rearrangement joins TRBV7-2 to TRBJ1-6, with TRBD1 as a possible D gene (6 bases). The specimen sequenced was peripheral blood. The TCR comes from a man aged 25-45 years with active or convalescent COVID-19. CDR3 sequence: CASSPRGGGLRPPLHF. In nucleotides, the CDR3 is TGTGCCAGCAGCCCGCGCGGCGGGGGCCTAAGGCCACCCCTCCACTTT.